This section outlines one T cell receptor (beta chain) sequence together with its context. Its specificity is unknown. These data belong to a study of T cell responses to AZD1222 COVID-19 vaccine. Study results and caveats: A reported finding is that nearly half of spike-specific TCRs target unmutated variant regions. At baseline, seropositivity was found in only six or seven AZD1222 recipients. Donors skewed white British and female; clonal diversity was possibly underestimated. The span of vaccine-associated CD4 TCRs extended across spike, with dominance at 160-218 and 743-854.

The ends lost 2 bases at V and 3 bases at J; junction bases unmatched: 10. CDR3 length: 18 residues. Germline-derived CDR1 and CDR2 are SGHRS and YFSETQ. Assay: immunoSEQ multiplex PCR; the TCRdb copy retains only in-frame clones and omits some. In the table there are about 150,000 clones, 82% of which are singletons. This TCR came from an adult in good health. V usage is TRBV5-1 and J usage is TRBJ2-1; 11 positions match TRBD2. The material was peripheral blood, obtained on day 0 of MenACWY control vaccination. Here the CDR3 reads CASSFSPPGTSGYNEQFF. The CDR3 DNA reads TGCGCCAGCAGCTTCTCACCCCCCGGGACTAGCGGCTACAATGAGCAGTTCTTC.